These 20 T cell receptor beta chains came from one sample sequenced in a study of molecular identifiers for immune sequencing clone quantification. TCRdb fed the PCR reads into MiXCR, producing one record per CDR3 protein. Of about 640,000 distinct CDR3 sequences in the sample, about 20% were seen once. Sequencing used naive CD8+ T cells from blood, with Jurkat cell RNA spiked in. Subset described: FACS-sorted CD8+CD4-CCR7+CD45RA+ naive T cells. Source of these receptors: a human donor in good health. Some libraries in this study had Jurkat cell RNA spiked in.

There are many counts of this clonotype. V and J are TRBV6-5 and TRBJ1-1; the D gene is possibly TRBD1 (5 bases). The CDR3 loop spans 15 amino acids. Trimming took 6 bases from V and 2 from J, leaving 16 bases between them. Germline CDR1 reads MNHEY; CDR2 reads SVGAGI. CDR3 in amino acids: CASSPEWGLNTEAFF. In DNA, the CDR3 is TGTGCCAGCAGCCCTGAATGGGGACTTAACACTGAAGCTTTCTTT.

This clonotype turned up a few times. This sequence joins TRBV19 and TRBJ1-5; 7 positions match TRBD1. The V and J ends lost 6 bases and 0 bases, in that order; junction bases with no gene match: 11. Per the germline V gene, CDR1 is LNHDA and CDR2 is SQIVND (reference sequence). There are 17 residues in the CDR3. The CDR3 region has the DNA TGTGCCAGTAGGGACGACCGGGACAGAAATAGCAATCAGCCCCAGCATTTT. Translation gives CASRDDRDRNSNQPQHF.

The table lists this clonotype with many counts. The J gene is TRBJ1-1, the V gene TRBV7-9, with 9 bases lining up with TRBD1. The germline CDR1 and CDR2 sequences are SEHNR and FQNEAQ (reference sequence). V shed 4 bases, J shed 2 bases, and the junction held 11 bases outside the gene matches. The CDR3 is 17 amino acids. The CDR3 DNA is TGTGCCAGCAGCTCTCCGCCGGGACAGGGAACCAACACTGAAGCTTTCTTT. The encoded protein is CASSSPPGQGTNTEAFF.

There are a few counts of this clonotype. CDR3 region: CASSLSRGPPSGEQFF. In nucleotides, the CDR3 is TGCGCCAGCAGCCTAAGTCGGGGACCCCCCTCCGGTGAGCAGTTCTTC. The chain joins TRBV4-3 to TRBJ2-1; either TRBD1 or TRBD2 may supply D (5 bases each). Trimming removed 4 bases from V and 9 bases from J, with 22 bases in between. The CDR3 totals 16 residues. Germline CDR1 LGHNA, CDR2 YSLEER.

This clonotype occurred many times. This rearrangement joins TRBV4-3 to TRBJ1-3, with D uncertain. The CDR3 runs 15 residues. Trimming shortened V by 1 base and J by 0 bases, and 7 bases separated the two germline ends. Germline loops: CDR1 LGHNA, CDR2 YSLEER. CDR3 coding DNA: TGCGCCAGCAGCCAAGGGTTTTCCTCTGGAAACACCATATATTTT. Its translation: CASSQGFSSGNTIYF.

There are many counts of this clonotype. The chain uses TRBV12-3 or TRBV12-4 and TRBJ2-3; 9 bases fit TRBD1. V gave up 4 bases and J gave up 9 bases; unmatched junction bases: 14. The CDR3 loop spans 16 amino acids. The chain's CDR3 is CASSSQIDRGGYTQYF. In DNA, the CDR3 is TGTGCCAGCAGTTCACAAATCGACAGGGGGGGTTACACGCAGTATTTT.

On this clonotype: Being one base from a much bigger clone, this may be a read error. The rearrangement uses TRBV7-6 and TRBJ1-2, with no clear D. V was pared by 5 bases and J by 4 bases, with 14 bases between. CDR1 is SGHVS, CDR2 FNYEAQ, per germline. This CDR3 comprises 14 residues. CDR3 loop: CASSPRSETYGYTF. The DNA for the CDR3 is TGTGCCAGCAGCCCGAGGTCAGAGACCTATGGCTACACCTTC.

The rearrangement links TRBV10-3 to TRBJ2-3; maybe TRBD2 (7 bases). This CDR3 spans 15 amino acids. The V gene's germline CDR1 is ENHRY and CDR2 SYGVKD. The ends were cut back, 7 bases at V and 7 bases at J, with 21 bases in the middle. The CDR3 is CAITPRGRGRNTQYF. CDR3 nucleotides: TGTGCCATCACCCCCCGGGGGCGGGGGCGGAATACGCAGTATTTT.

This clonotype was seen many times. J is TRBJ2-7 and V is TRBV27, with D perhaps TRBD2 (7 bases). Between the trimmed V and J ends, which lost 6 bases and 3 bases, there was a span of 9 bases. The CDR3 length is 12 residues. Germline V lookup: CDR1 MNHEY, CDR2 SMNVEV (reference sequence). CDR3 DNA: TGTGCCAGCAGCGGGGGGCTCTACGAGCAGTACTTC. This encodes CASSGGLYEQYF.

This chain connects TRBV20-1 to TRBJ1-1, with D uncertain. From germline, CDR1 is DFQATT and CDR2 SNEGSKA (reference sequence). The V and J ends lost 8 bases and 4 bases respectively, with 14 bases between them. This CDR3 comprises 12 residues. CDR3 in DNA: TGCAGTCCGAAGAGAGTCGGCACTGAAGCTTTCTTT. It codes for CSPKRVGTEAFF.

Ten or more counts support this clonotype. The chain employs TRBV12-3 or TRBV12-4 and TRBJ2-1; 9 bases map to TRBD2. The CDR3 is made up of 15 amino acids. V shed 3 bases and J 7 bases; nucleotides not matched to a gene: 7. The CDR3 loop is CASSLQAGGGNEQFF. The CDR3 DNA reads TGTGCCAGCAGTTTGCAAGCGGGGGGAGGGAATGAGCAGTTCTTC.

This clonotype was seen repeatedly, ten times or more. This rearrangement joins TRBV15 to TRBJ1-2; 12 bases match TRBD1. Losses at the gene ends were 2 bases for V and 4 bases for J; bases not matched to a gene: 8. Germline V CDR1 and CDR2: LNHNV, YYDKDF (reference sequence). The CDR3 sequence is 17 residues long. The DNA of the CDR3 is TGTGCCACCAGCAGATCCGGGGGACAGGGGGCTTTCTATGGCTACACCTTC. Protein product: CATSRSGGQGAFYGYTF.

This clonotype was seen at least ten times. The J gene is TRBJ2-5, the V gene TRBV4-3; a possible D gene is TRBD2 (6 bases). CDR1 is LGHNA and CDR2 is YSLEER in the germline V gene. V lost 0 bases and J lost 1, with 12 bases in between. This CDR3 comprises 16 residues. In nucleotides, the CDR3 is TGCGCCAGCAGCCAAGATCTGGGAGGACTCCAAGAGACCCAGTACTTC. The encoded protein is CASSQDLGGLQETQYF.

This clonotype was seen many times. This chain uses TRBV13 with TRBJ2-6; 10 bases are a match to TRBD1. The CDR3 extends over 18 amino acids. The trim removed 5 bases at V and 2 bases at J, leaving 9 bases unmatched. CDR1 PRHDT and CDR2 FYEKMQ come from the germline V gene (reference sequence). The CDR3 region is CASSIPGQGFPGANVLTF. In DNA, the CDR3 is TGTGCCAGCAGCATACCGGGACAGGGGTTCCCTGGGGCCAACGTCCTGACTTTC.

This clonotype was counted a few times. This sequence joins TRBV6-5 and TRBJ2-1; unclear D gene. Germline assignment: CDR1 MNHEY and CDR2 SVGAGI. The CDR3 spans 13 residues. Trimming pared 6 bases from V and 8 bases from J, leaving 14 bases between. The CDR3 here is CASSLSSRYEQFF. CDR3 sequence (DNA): TGTGCCAGCAGCCTTTCATCTCGGTATGAGCAGTTCTTC.

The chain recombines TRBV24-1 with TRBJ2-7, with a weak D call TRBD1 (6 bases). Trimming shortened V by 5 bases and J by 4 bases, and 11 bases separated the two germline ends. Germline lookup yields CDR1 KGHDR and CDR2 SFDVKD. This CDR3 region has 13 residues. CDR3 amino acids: CATSVSGAYEQYF. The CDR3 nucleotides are TGTGCCACCAGTGTATCAGGGGCGTACGAGCAGTACTTC.

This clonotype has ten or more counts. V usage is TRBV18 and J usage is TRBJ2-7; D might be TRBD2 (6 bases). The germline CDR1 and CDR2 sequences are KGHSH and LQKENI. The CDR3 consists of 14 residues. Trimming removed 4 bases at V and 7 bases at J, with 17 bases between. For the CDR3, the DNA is TGTGCCAGCTCACTAGGCCCGGGACTGGAAGAGCAGTACTTC. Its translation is CASSLGPGLEEQYF.

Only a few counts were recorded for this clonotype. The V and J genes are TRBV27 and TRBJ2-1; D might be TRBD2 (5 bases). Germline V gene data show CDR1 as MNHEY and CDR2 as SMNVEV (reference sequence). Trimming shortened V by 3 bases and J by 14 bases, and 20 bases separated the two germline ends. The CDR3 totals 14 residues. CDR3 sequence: CASSFLLAESEEFF. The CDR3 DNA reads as TGTGCCAGCAGTTTCCTTCTAGCTGAATCCGAGGAGTTCTTC.

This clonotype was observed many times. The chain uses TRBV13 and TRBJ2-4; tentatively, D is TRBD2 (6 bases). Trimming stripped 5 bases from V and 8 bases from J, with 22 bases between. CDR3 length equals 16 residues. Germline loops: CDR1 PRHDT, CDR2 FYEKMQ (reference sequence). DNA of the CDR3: TGTGCCAGCAGCCCTTATGGAGGGGCCCTACAAGACATTCAGTACTTC. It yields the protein CASSPYGGALQDIQYF.

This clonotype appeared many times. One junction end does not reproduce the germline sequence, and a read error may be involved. The CDR3 sequence: CASSAKENIEAFF. For the CDR3, the DNA is TGTGCCAGCAGTGCCAAGGAAAACATTGAAGCTTTCTTT. This chain links TRBV6-2 or TRBV6-3 with TRBJ1-1; D remains ambiguous. CDR1 MNHEY and CDR2 SVGEGT come from the germline V gene. There are 13 residues in the CDR3.